The rows below give T cell receptor beta chains drawn from one sample of a study of tumor-infiltrating lymphocytes in oesophageal squamous cell carcinoma. A single record per CDR3 protein comes from TCRdb applying MiXCR to the PCR reads. The repertoire holds almost 20,000 distinct CDR3 sequences, with 35% to 50% as singletons. Sample: esophageal tumor tissue. These receptor sequences come from a male donor with esophageal squamous cell carcinoma. The CDR3 runs from the conserved cysteine through the conserved F or W. Rows may omit the clone size; those that give it use once, few, many or a size class.

size	V	J	CDR3
NA	TRBV7-8	NA	CASSLWGGVYNEQFF
many	TRBV6-1	TRBJ2-4	CAGTLAEHLLAKNIQYF
NA	TRBV7-8	NA	CASSLGVVTGVGEQFF
many	TRBV5-5	TRBJ1-1	CASSLAGEATEAFF
NA	TRBV12-3/TRBV12-4	NA	CAIGPHPNNEQFF
NA	TRBV7-6	NA	CASSLGVSAGAHNEQFF
once	TRBV27	NA	CASSFGGRAEGYTF
once	TRBV24-1	TRBJ2-3	CATSETSGSSDTQYF
once	TRBV7-2	TRBJ2-7	CASAADLVVTEQYF
few	TRBV6-6	TRBJ2-3	CASSPTDSTDTQYF
once	TRBV7-2	TRBJ2-3	CASSSVGNVNTQYF
NA	TRBV7-2	TRBJ2-6	CASTSGVGGRANVLTF
NA	TRBV7-6	NA	CASSLLDYEQFF
medium-sized	TRBV7-2	TRBJ2-3	CASSRLAGGSDTQYF
few	TRBV4-1	TRBJ2-7	CASSQLTNNRYEQYF
medium-sized	TRBV7-9	TRBJ1-1	CASSWDNEAFF
NA	TRBV24-1	TRBJ2-6	CATSRPAGGSGANVLTF
many	TRBV7-2	TRBJ1-4	CASSPRPGQVNEKLFF
medium-sized	TRBV13	TRBJ2-1	CASSLTGTNEQFF
NA	TRBV5-1	TRBJ1-1	CASSLNLPGTEAFF
NA	TRBV7-6	NA	CASSPGSVTYEQYF
NA	TRBV7-2	NA	CASSHRGGQATYEQYF
NA	TRBV7-8	NA	CASSLVGATTYVSETQYF
NA	TRBV24-1	NA	CATSDSDRVVETQYF
once	TRBV10-2	TRBJ2-5	CASSARGGSADTQYF
NA	TRBV7-7	TRBJ2-1	CASSSSDLETQFF
NA	TRBV12-3/TRBV12-4	TRBJ1-5	CASSLALNQPQHF
many	TRBV5-1	TRBJ2-7	CASSSQAGGPYEQYF
many	TRBV7-9	TRBJ2-7	CASSLGPIYEQYF
NA	TRBV7-2	TRBJ2-6	CASSFFGDRVPGANVLTF
few	TRBV18	TRBJ2-1	CASSPSSTAYNEQFF
many	TRBV24-1	TRBJ2-4	CATSWSNEQYF
medium-sized	TRBV7-8	TRBJ2-7	CASSPEGGPSYEQYF
few	TRBV15	TRBJ2-1	CATSRGGEGHNEQFF
many	TRBV24-1	TRBJ2-6	CATSDLRGSGANVLTF
many	TRBV11-1	TRBJ2-7	CASSLGGLAGGYNEQYF
NA	TRBV19	TRBJ2-1	CASTGGPINEQFF
medium-sized	TRBV7-3	TRBJ2-1	CASSPNGREVNEQFF
many	TRBV20-1	TRBJ2-7	CSASPAQGNSYEQYF
NA	TRBV6-9	NA	CASSLRTGSSYEQYF
NA	TRBV7-2	NA	CASKIAGPYEQYF
few	TRBV3-1	NA	CASSHTDRGSSYEQYF
few	TRBV10-3	TRBJ2-3	CAISESGTGGEDTQYF
NA	TRBV7-2	TRBJ2-5	CASSLGKARKETQYF
NA	TRBV11-2	TRBJ2-1	CASRPRTGGSYNEQFF
NA	TRBV7-6	NA	CASSSPGREQYF
few	TRBV7-9	TRBJ2-2	CASSSQGSGELFF
NA	TRBV12-5	NA	CADRDWPYEQYF
NA	TRBV2	TRBJ1-4	CASSNPGTLETNEKLFF
NA	TRBV6-8	TRBJ2-1	CASSYGVSSYNEQFF
NA	TRBV7-6	NA	CASSHATRSYNEQFF
many	TRBV10-3	TRBJ2-1	CATSPGLNNNEQFF
many	TRBV27	TRBJ2-2	CASSFLRTGGGELFF
few	TRBV27	TRBJ2-1	CASSHRGKSYEQFF